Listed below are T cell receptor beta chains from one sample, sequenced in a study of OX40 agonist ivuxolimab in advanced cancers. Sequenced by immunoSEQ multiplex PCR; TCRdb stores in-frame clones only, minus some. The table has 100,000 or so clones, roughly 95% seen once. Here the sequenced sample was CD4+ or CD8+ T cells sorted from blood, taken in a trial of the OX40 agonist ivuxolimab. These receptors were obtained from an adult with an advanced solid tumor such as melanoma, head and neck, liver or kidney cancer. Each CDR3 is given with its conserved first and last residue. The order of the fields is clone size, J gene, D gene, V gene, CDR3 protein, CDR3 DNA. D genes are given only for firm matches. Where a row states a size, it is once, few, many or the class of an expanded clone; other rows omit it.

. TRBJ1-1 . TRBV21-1 CASSKVGGQGGRFRSTEAFF TGTGCCAGCAGCAAAGTAGGAGGGCAGGGTGGAAGGTTTCGTAGCACTGAAGCTTTCTTT
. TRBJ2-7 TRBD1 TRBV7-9 CASSSGQGTTYEQYF TGTGCCAGCAGCTCGGGACAGGGGACCACCTACGAGCAGTACTTC
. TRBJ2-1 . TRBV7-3 CASSLMAGEQFF TGTGCCAGCAGCTTAATGGCGGGGGAGCAGTTCTTC
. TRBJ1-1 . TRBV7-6 CASSLSGEGTAVVEAFF TGTGCCAGCAGCTTATCGGGTGAAGGAACAGCAGTTGTTGAAGCTTTCTTT
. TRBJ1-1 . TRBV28 CASKKGTGNTEAFF TGTGCCAGCAAGAAAGGCACAGGGAACACTGAAGCTTTCTTT
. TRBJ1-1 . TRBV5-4 CASSLGSLLTEAFF TGTGCCAGCAGCTTGGGGTCGCTGCTCACTGAAGCTTTCTTT
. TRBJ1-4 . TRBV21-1 CASISPRVNEKLFF TGTGCCAGCATTAGTCCCAGGGTTAATGAAAAACTGTTTTTT
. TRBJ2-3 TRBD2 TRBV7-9 CASSSGLAAPGTQYF TGTGCCAGCAGCTCGGGACTAGCGGCTCCTGGTACGCAGTATTTT
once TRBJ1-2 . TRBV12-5 CASGLVGGPGYTF TGTGCTAGTGGTTTGGTAGGGGGGCCTGGCTACACCTTC
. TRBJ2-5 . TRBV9 CASSFLGGQETQYF TGTGCCAGCAGTTTCTTGGGCGGGCAAGAGACCCAGTACTTC
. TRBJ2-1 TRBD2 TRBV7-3 CASSLAGDNEQFF TGTGCCAGCAGCTTAGCGGGAGACAATGAGCAGTTCTTC
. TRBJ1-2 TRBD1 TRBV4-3 CASSQGWGQYGYTF TGCGCCAGCAGCCAAGGATGGGGACAGTATGGCTACACCTTC
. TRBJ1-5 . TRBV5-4 CASSQDLSGGRQPQHF TGTGCCAGCAGCCAAGATCTGTCCGGGGGCCGGCAGCCCCAGCATTTT
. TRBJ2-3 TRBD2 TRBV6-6 CASSSTGLADTQYF TGTGCCAGCAGTTCTACGGGACTAGCGGATACGCAGTATTTT
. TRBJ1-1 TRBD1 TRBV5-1 CASSWGQGAVITEAFF TGCGCCAGCAGCTGGGGACAGGGGGCGGTCATCACTGAAGCTTTCTTT
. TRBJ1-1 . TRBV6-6 CAARPRVNTEAFF TGTGCCGCCCGACCCCGGGTGAACACTGAAGCTTTCTTT
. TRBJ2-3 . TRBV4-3 CASSQDAGITDTQYF TGCGCCAGCAGCCAAGATGCAGGGATCACAGATACGCAGTATTTT
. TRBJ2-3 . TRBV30 CAWSAGSSTDTQYF TGTGCCTGGAGTGCGGGTTCTAGCACAGATACGCAGTATTTT
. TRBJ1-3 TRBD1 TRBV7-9 CASETGNGNTIYF TGTGCCAGCGAGACAGGGAATGGAAACACCATATATTTT
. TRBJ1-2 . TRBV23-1 CASSQSAAAIYGYTF TGCGCCAGCAGTCAATCCGCGGCAGCCATCTATGGCTACACCTTC
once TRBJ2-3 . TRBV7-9 CASSPGGDTQYF TGTGCCAGCAGCCCAGGCGGCGATACGCAGTATTTT